A selection of T cell receptor beta chains follows, all from one sample in a study of T cell changes during pregnancy in multiple sclerosis. Produced via immunoSEQ multiplex PCR; TCRdb's table is partial and in-frame only. This repertoire shows about 39,000 clones, approximately 90% found once; its top ten account for roughly 4%. The material was CD8+ T cells from peripheral blood mononuclear cells, obtained in the first trimester of pregnancy. The receptors come from a female donor with multiple sclerosis, enrolled in a pregnancy study. The CDR3 runs from the conserved cysteine through the conserved F or W. D genes are given only for firm matches. The size field is filled for only some rows; it gives once, few, many or a size class.

>TRBJ2-7|-|TRBV2|once
TGTGCCAGGCGCGCGGCAGGCCGTTTCGGGGACTTC
CARRAAGRFGDF
>TRBJ1-2|-|TRBV9|-
TGTGCCAGCAGCGGGACAGATCCCTATGGCTACACCTTC
CASSGTDPYGYTF
>TRBJ2-1|TRBD1|TRBV11-1|-
TGTGCCAGTAACTCGGGGACAGAGGTGGATGAGCAGTTCTTC
CASNSGTEVDEQFF
>TRBJ2-5|-|TRBV19|-
TGTGCCAGTAGCAGGGTGGGGTCCCAAGAGACCCAGTACTTC
CASSRVGSQETQYF
>TRBJ2-5|TRBD2|TRBV7-7|-
TGTGCCAGCAGCCCGTCCGGGGGGGTGGAGACCCAGTACTTC
CASSPSGGVETQYF
>TRBJ2-5|-|TRBV4-1|-
TGCGCCAGCAGCCCCACATCGCGGGAGACCCAGTACTTC
CASSPTSRETQYF
>TRBJ1-2|-|TRBV19|-
TGTGCCAGTAGTGAAACGTATACGGTCTATGGCTACACCTTC
CASSETYTVYGYTF
>TRBJ1-4|TRBD1|TRBV9|-
TGTGCCAGTGGACAGGGGGCAGGTAATGAAAAACTGTTTTTT
CASGQGAGNEKLFF
>TRBJ2-7|-|TRBV14|-
TGTGCCAGCAGGGCGCAGGGATTTTACGAGCAGTACTTC
CASRAQGFYEQYF
>TRBJ2-3|TRBD1|TRBV27|-
TGTGCCAGCAGTTTAAACACAGGGGTGCCAGATACGCAGTATTTT
CASSLNTGVPDTQYF
>TRBJ1-1|TRBD1|TRBV6-1|-
TGTGCCAGCAGTGAAAACAGGGGGCGCGAGACTGAAGCTTTCTTT
CASSENRGRETEAFF
>TRBJ1-5|-|TRBV14|-
TGTGCCAGCAGCCAAGATGGGCGCAGGGAAAATCAGCCCCAGCATTTT
CASSQDGRRENQPQHF
>TRBJ2-1|-|TRBV27|-
TGTGCCAGCAGTCCCCCAGGAAATGAGCAGTTCTTC
CASSPPGNEQFF
>TRBJ2-1|-|TRBV15|-
TGTGCCACCAGCAGTACGGAGGCGGGGGCCACGAACAATGAGCAGTTCTTC
CATSSTEAGATNNEQFF
>TRBJ1-2|-|TRBV27|once
TGTGCCAGCACCGATGGAGTGGGGGGGGTGTATGGCTACACCTTC
CASTDGVGGVYGYTF
>TRBJ2-1|-|TRBV9|-
TGTGCCAGCAGCGTAGACCCAGATGAGCAGTTCTTC
CASSVDPDEQFF
>TRBJ1-5|TRBD1|TRBV2|-
TGTGCCAGCAGTGAAATTGGACAGGGAGGCCCTAGCAATCAGCCCCAGCATTTT
CASSEIGQGGPSNQPQHF
>TRBJ1-1|-|TRBV5-5|-
TGTGCCAGCAGCTGGACTGAATTCATGAACACTGAAGCTTTCTTT
CASSWTEFMNTEAFF
>TRBJ1-2|TRBD1|TRBV11-2|-
TGTGCCAGCAGCTCACAGGGGGAGTGGGTCTATGGCTACACCTTC
CASSSQGEWVYGYTF
>TRBJ2-3|-|TRBV27|-
TGTGCCAGCAGAGGTGGGGCCGCGACAGGAAATACGCAGTATTTT
CASRGGAATGNTQYF